This T cell receptor beta chain emerged from a study of T cell responses to AZD1222 COVID-19 vaccine. Study-level findings and limits: It should be noted that donors were predominantly white British and more often female, and clonal diversity was possibly underestimated.

Trimming removed 2 bases from V and 2 bases from J, with 14 bases in between. CDR1 and CDR2 (germline): SGHTA, FQGTGA. The CDR3 is 16 amino acids. Method: immunoSEQ multiplex PCR; TCRdb's copy keeps in-frame clones and lacks some. Found here are 180,000 or so clones, about 88% of them singletons; the top ten hold roughly 26%. Pooled in the analysis were second doses at about 4 or about 12 weeks. Comment on this clone: As yet, its antigen is unknown.

This material consisted of peripheral blood, taken 28 days after the second AZD1222 dose. The TCR was taken from an adult who received the AZD1222 COVID-19 vaccine. V is TRBV7-3 and J is TRBJ2-3; D gene unclear. CDR3 region: CASSLFSDGLTDTQYF. The CDR3 DNA is TGTGCCAGCAGCTTATTTAGTGACGGCCTCACAGATACGCAGTATTTT.